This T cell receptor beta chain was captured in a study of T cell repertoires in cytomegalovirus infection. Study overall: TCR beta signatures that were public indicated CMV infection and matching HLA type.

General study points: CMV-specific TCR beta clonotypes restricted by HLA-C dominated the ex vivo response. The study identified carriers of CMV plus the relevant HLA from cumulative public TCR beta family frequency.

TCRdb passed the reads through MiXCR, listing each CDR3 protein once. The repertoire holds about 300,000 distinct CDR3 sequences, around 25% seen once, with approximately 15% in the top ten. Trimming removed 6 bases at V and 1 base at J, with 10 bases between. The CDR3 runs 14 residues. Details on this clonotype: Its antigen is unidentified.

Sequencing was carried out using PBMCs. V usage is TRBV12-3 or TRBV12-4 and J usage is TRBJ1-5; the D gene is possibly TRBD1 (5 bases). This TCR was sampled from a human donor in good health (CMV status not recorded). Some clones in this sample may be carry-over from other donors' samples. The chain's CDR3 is CASRGGNSNQPQHF. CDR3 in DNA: TGTGCCAGCAGGGGGGGGAACAGCAATCAGCCCCAGCATTTT.